This T cell receptor (beta chain) derives from a study of CD8 T cells in Susac syndrome. Study observations and caveats: Expansion of clones was not seen in the CD4+ T cell repertoires of Susac syndrome. The study acknowledged a relatively small number of individuals in its TCR sequencing and HLA analysis.

Random hexamers served to reverse transcribe roughly 0.5 to 1 ug RNA. TCRdb reanalysed the immunoSEQ multiplex PCR reads using MiXCR and keeps one entry per CDR3 protein. The sample lists 150,000 to 160,000 distinct CDR3 sequences; approximately 95% were seen once. The J segment lost 2 bases and the V segment lost 6 bases, leaving 13 bases of the junction unmatched. Germline-derived CDR1 and CDR2 are SQVTM and ANQGSEA. The CDR3 runs to 15 residues. TCR beta sequencing covered blood CD8+ and CD4+ T cells. This clonotype was seen once. Its specificity is not known. The chain has TRBV29-1 and TRBJ2-7, with 7 nucleotides matching TRBD2. Material: CD4+ T cells from PBMCs. The sequence came from a human donor with Susac syndrome. DNA for the CDR3: TGCAGCGTCCGACGGGGGAGGGACTCTCCCTACGAGCAGTACTTC. Its translation: CSVRRGRDSPYEQYF.